Included here is one T cell receptor beta chain sequence, with context. The record originates from a study of cytomegalovirus exposure and HLA in healthy donors. The table came from immunoSEQ multiplex PCR; TCRdb's copy has only in-frame clones and leaves some out. The sample shows 50,000 to 65,000 clones, just under 95% of them seen only once. Trimming pared 7 bases from V and 14 bases from J, leaving 14 bases between. CDR1 is DFQATT and CDR2 is SNEGSKA in the germline V gene (reference sequence). The CDR3 sequence is 9 residues long. The sample comprised PBMCs. V and J are TRBV20-1 and TRBJ1-2, with unresolved D. This receptor was identified in a young woman in good health and CMV-seropositive. CDR3 bases: TGCAGTGTAGGCGCCCCGGGGACCTTC. Encoded protein: CSVGAPGTF.